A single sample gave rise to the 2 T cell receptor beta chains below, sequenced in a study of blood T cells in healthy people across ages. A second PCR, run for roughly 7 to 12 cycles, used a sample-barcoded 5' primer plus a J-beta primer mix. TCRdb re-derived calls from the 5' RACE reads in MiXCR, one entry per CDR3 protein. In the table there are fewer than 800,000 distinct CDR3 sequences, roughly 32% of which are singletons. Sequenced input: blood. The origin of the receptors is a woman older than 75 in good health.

In DNA, the CDR3 is TGTGCCAGCAAGACTAGCGGGTACGAGCAGTACTTC. Protein sequence: CASKTSGYEQYF. The chain couples TRBV6-5 to TRBJ2-7, with 10 bases that match TRBD2. The V and J ends lost 7 bases and 4 bases, in that order; junction bases with no gene match: 1. The CDR3 consists of 12 residues. Germline V gives CDR1 MNHEY, CDR2 SVGAGI.

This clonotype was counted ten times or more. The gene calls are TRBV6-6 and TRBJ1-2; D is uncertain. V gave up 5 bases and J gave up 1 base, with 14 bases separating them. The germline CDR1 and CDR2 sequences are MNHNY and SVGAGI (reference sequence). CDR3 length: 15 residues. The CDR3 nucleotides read TGTGCCAGCAGTCCCAACAGTGGGATTAACTATGGCTACACCTTC. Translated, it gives CASSPNSGINYGYTF.